This paragraph covers one T cell receptor (beta chain) sequence. Its antigen is currently not known. No much larger clone exists at a distance of one base, and base qualities are not known. The ImmunoSEQ Assay (Adaptive Biotechnologies) was used to immunosequence the CDR3 regions of the TCR beta chain. The original methods were these. TCRB rearrangements, read counts, read proportions and gene usage were exported through the ImmunoSEQ Analyzer platform. Using productive rearrangements, T-cell clonality was calculated as 1 minus Pielou's evenness. In the clonal space homeostasis analysis, clonotypes were sorted into rare, small, medium, large or hyperexpanded (0.01 to 1 of the repertoire) bins. TCR productive clonality was compared across immune clusters C1, C2 and C3 using the Wilcoxon rank sum test. As stored in TCRdb, this immuneACCESS dataset retains in-frame rearrangements with V and J assigned. A fraction of the clones does not appear; measured against another copy, unresolved V genes explain less than half of the discrepancy, and the remainder lacks a known reason. V, J and clone size are taken as reported in that table, and D and trimming were inferred from the DNA itself. This sample comprises about 2,700 clones, 72% of them detected only once. The leading ten clones occupy about a sixth of the sample.

The sample originates from a study of the immune and genomic landscape of osteosarcoma (dated by TCRdb to about 2020). Looking at the study overall: The overall cohort was composed of about 50 pediatric and adult patients with high-grade osteosarcoma, and a median age at diagnosis of 25 to 30 years (range roughly 5-85) was recorded. The cohort was enriched for poor-risk disease, as unfavorable pathologic response to standard therapy was shown in around 73% of the cohort and approximately 69% of the cohort were deceased. In the overall cohort, 45% to 60% of patients were male, and localized disease at diagnosis was presented by 75% to 85% of patients. The study profiled osteosarcoma specimens with whole genome, RNA and T-cell receptor sequencing plus immunohistochemistry and reverse phase protein arrays to define immunogenic potential. The study aimed to explain the limited clinical activity of immune checkpoint inhibitors in osteosarcoma. Two samples from the same tumor site were contributed by each of three patients. The osteosarcoma immunogenomic landscape was characterized by integrating TCR sequencing results with transcriptome, protein array and immunostaining data.

The tumors sampled were post-treatment primary, local recurrence and metastasis specimens taken from patients with a poor prognosis. Based on the germline V gene, the CDR1 and CDR2 sequences are MDHEN and SYDVKM. From its cysteine to its phenylalanine, the CDR3 spans 15 amino acids. CDR3 DNA only is kept here, 45 bases in frame from base 1. V is reduced by 5 bases and J by 2 bases, leaving a spacing of 16 bases between them. Paper-wide results and their limitations: Sample size was not determined by any statistical method, because osteosarcoma is rare and all possible samples were collected. Clonality benchmarks were derived from external normal skin and healthy peripheral blood data rather than from matched normal tissue. Higher TCR productive clonality was observed in the immune-hot C3 cluster than in the cold C1 cluster, although TCR productive clonality remained low overall. Overall, productive TCR clonality was low, with a mean of 0.09 and a maximum of 0.3, which suggests limited clonal expansion of T cells. Along with the frozen tumor specimens, matched blood was collected from just a couple of patients. In five cases, the repertoire was dominated by a single hyperexpanded clone, and fewer than 100 T-cell clonotypes were detected in all five cases.

Sequencing was done on a sample of tumor tissue from a local recurrence in the femur. The cell subset or site tag for this specimen amounts to: locally recurrent osteosarcoma tumor. The rearranged segments are TRBV28 and TRBJ2-7; the D gene lacks a confident call. The receptor was isolated from a man between 18 and 29 years old with osteosarcoma. The age is the age at diagnosis. The nucleotide sequence is given as TGTGCCAGCAGTCTGTGGAATACACCCCCCTACGAGCAGTACTTC. Its protein is CASSLWNTPPYEQYF.